This T cell receptor (beta chain) was found in a study of cytomegalovirus exposure and HLA in healthy donors. CDR3 size: 13 residues. V lost 5 bases and J lost 0, with 5 bases in between. Germline CDR1 MNHEY, CDR2 SMNVEV (reference sequence). The PCR made use of 60 Vbeta and 13 Jbeta primers. TCRdb's copy holds only in-frame clones and misses some; the assay was immunoSEQ multiplex PCR. The sample holds 75,000 to 100,000 clones, around 8% seen once. This clone turned up a few times. The sample consisted of PBMCs. This clonotype was obtained from a man aged 50 to 59 in good health and CMV-seronegative. This chain links TRBV27 with TRBJ2-4; no clear D. The CDR3: CASSLIAKNIQYF. The CDR3 region has the DNA TGTGCCAGCAGTCTAATAGCCAAAAACATTCAGTACTTC.